This is a list of T cell receptor beta chains from one sample in a study of T cells in localized non-small cell lung cancer. Libraries were prepared by immunoSEQ multiplex PCR; TCRdb keeps only in-frame clonotypes and omits some of them. The sample lists over 70,000 clones; approximately 91% were seen once. The sample consisted of PBMCs, taken before any cancer treatment. These receptor sequences come from a woman aged 40-69 years with stage II squamous cell lung carcinoma. CDR3s include the opening cysteine and the closing phenylalanine or tryptophan. The D gene is left open where the match is weak. Size tells how often a clone was seen (once, few, many) or the class of an expanded clone, and some rows leave it out.

D gene	V gene	J gene	clone size	CDR3 protein	CDR3 DNA
NA	TRBV28	TRBJ1-2	NA	CASTPLAAHYGYTF	TGTGCCAGCACCCCGCTTGCGGCCCACTATGGCTACACCTTC
TRBD1	TRBV5-4	TRBJ1-2	many	CASSTRDREYGYTF	TGTGCCAGCAGCACCAGGGACAGGGAATATGGCTACACCTTC
TRBD1	TRBV18	TRBJ1-5	NA	CASSPRGPGQGGNQPQHF	TGTGCCAGCTCACCACGGGGACCGGGACAGGGGGGCAATCAGCCCCAGCATTTT
NA	TRBV5-4	TRBJ2-6	NA	CASSLRGSFGANVLTF	TGTGCCAGCAGCTTGCGAGGGTCGTTTGGGGCCAACGTCCTGACTTTC
TRBD1	TRBV5-6	TRBJ1-2	NA	CASSLIGQGSGYTF	TGTGCCAGCAGCTTAATAGGACAGGGTAGTGGCTACACCTTC
NA	TRBV5-1	TRBJ1-5	NA	CASSLAGGSNQPQHF	TGCGCCAGCAGCTTGGCCGGGGGTAGCAATCAGCCCCAGCATTTT
NA	TRBV6-5	TRBJ2-2	NA	CASSSPTQLAFGELFF	TGTGCCAGCAGTTCTCCTACTCAACTAGCTTTCGGGGAGCTGTTTTTT
NA	TRBV19	TRBJ1-1	NA	CASSIEHRAPEAFF	TGTGCCAGTAGTATAGAACACAGGGCCCCTGAAGCTTTCTTT
NA	TRBV30	TRBJ2-7	NA	CAWSGVTGYEQYF	TGTGCCTGGAGTGGAGTAACAGGGTACGAGCAGTACTTC
TRBD2	TRBV5-1	TRBJ2-3	NA	CASSLDSGGASGADTQYF	TGCGCCAGCAGCTTGGACAGCGGGGGGGCGTCGGGCGCAGATACGCAGTATTTT
NA	TRBV6-1	TRBJ2-7	NA	CASSEAQGSSYEQYF	TGTGCCAGCAGTGAAGCCCAGGGAAGCTCCTACGAGCAGTACTTC
NA	TRBV27	TRBJ1-5	NA	CASSLQPHQPQHF	TGTGCCAGCAGTTTACAACCACATCAGCCCCAGCATTTT
NA	TRBV5-4	TRBJ2-5	NA	CASSLGGTKETQYF	TGTGCCAGCAGCTTGGGCGGGACAAAAGAGACCCAGTACTTC
NA	TRBV5-6	TRBJ1-2	NA	CASSLYSGVYGYTF	TGTGCCAGCAGCTTGTACTCGGGGGTCTATGGCTACACCTTC
NA	TRBV28	TRBJ1-6	NA	CASSSPGPARYNSPLHF	TGTGCCAGCAGTTCCCCTGGGCCCGCAAGGTATAATTCACCCCTCCACTTT
TRBD2	TRBV29-1	TRBJ2-2	NA	CSVGSGLVGELFF	TGCAGCGTTGGGTCGGGACTAGTGGGGGAGCTGTTTTTT
TRBD2	TRBV5-4	TRBJ2-5	NA	CASSSRTSGGRETQYF	TGTGCCAGCAGCTCGAGGACTAGCGGGGGCCGGGAGACCCAGTACTTC
TRBD1	TRBV27	TRBJ2-7	NA	CASRTTLKPGQGYEQYF	TGTGCCAGCAGGACGACTTTGAAACCGGGACAGGGTTACGAGCAGTACTTC
TRBD2	TRBV5-4	TRBJ2-1	NA	CASSLVGSGGVLSSYNEQFF	TGTGCCAGCAGCTTGGTTGGTAGCGGGGGCGTCTTAAGCTCCTACAATGAGCAGTTCTTC
TRBD1	TRBV15	TRBJ2-6	NA	CATSRGTGAGANVLTF	TGTGCCACCAGCAGAGGGACAGGGGCAGGGGCCAACGTCCTGACTTTC
NA	TRBV5-1	TRBJ1-1	NA	CASSYSGGIGTEAFF	TGCGCCAGCAGTTACTCGGGGGGGATTGGTACTGAAGCTTTCTTT
TRBD1	TRBV6-1	TRBJ1-5	NA	CASTRDSGNQPQHF	TGTGCCAGTACACGGGACAGCGGCAATCAGCCCCAGCATTTT
NA	TRBV7-8	TRBJ1-1	NA	CASSFPRAGGLTEAFF	TGTGCCAGCAGCTTTCCCCGGGCCGGGGGCCTCACTGAAGCTTTCTTT
NA	TRBV5-6	TRBJ1-1	NA	CASSPQGFFLGTEAFF	TGTGCCAGCAGCCCACAGGGTTTCTTTTTGGGCACTGAAGCTTTCTTT
NA	TRBV14	TRBJ2-1	NA	CASSQGSQQFF	TGTGCCAGCAGCCAGGGTAGCCAGCAGTTCTTC
TRBD1	TRBV15	TRBJ1-1	NA	CATSSDRQGLTEAFF	TGTGCCACCAGCAGCGACCGACAGGGACTTACTGAAGCTTTCTTT
NA	TRBV5-4	TRBJ1-1	NA	CASSLGQGYTEAFF	TGTGCCAGCAGCTTGGGGCAGGGGTACACTGAAGCTTTCTTT
NA	TRBV7-8	TRBJ1-2	NA	CASSLGQIGYTF	TGTGCCAGCAGCTTAGGCCAAATCGGCTACACCTTC
NA	TRBV30	TRBJ1-4	NA	CAWKSAGGTNEKLFF	TGTGCCTGGAAGTCGGCCGGGGGGACTAATGAAAAACTGTTTTTT